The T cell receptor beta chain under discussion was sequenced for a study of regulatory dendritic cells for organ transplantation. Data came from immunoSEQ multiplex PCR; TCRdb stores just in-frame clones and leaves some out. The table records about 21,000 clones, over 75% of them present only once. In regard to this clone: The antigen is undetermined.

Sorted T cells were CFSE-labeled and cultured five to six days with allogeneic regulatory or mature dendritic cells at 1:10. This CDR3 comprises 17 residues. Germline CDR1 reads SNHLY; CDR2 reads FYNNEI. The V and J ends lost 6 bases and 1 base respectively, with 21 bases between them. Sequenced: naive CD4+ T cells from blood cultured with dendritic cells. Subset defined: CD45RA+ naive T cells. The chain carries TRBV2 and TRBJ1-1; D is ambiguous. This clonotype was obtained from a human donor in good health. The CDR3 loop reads CASRFPGISSKNTEAFF. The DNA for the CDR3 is TGTGCCAGCAGGTTCCCGGGTATTTCTAGTAAGAACACTGAAGCTTTCTTT.